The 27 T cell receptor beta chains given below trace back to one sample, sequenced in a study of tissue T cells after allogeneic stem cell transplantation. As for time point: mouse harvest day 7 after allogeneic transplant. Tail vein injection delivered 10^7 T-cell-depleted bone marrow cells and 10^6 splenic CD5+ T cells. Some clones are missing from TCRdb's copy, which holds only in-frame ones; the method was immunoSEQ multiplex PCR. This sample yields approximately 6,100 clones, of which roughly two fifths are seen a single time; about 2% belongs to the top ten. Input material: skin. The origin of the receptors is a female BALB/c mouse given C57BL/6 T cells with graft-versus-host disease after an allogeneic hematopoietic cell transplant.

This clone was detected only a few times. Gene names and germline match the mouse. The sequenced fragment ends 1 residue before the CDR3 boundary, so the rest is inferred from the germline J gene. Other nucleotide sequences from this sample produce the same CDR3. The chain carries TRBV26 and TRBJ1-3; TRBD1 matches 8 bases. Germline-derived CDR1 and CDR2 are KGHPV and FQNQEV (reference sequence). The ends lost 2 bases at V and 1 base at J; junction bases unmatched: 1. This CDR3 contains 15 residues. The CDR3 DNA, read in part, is TGTGCCAGCAGTCTGACAGGGGGATCTGGAAATACGCTCTAT. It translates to CASSLTGGSGNTLY. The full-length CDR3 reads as CASSLTGGSGNTLYF.

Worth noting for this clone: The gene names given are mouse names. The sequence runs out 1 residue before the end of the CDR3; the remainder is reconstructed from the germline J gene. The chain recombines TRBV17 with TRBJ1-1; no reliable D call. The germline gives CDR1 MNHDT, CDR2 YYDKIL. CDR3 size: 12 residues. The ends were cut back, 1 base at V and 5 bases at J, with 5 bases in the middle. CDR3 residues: CASSRVQTEVFF. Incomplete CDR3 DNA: TGTGCTAGCAGTAGAGTGCAGACAGAAGTCTTC.

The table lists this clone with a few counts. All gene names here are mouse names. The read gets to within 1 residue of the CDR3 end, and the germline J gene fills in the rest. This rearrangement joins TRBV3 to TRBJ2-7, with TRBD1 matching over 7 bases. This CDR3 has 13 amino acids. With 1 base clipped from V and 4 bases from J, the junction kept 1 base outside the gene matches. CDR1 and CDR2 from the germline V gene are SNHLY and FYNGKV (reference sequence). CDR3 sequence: CASSLVQGYEQYF. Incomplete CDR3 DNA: TGTGCCAGCAGCTTAGTACAGGGGTATGAACAGTAC.

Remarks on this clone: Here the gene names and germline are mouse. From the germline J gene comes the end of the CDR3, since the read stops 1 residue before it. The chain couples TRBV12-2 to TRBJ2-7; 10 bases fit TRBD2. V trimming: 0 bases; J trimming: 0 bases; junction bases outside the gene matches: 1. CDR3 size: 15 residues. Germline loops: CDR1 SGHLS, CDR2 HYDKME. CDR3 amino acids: CASSLGTGDSYEQYF. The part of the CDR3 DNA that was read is TGTGCCAGCTCTCTCGGGACTGGGGACTCCTATGAACAGTAC.

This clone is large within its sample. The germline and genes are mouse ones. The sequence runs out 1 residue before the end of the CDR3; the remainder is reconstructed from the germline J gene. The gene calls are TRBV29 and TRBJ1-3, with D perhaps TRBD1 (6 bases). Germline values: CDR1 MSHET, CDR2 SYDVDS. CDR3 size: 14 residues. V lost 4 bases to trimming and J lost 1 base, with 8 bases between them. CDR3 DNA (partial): TGTGCTAGCAGTTCCACAGGGTCTGGAAATACGCTCTAT. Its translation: CASSSTGSGNTLY. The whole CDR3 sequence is CASSSTGSGNTLYF.

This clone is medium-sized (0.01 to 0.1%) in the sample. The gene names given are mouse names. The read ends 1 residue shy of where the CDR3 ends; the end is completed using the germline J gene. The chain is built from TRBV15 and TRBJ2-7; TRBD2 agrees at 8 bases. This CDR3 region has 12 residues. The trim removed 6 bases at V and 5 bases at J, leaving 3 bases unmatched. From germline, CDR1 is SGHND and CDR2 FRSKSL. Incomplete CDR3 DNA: TGTGCCAGCAGCCCGGACTGGGATGAACAGTAC. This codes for CASSPDWDEQY. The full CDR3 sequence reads CASSPDWDEQYF.

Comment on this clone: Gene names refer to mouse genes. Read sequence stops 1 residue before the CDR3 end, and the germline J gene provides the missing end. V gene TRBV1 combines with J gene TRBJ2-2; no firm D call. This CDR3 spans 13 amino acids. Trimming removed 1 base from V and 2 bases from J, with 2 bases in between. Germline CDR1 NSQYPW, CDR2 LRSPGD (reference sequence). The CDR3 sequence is CTCSAGNTGQLYF. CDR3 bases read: TGCACCTGCAGTGCAGGGAACACCGGGCAGCTCTAC.

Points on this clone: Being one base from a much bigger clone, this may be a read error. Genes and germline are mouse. The part of the CDR3 DNA that was read is TGTGCCAGCAGCAACTATGCTGAGCAGTTC. Encoded protein: CASSNYAEQF. The CDR3 in full is CASSNYAEQFF. The genes are TRBV26 and TRBJ2-1; D gene uncertain. With the read ending 1 residue before the CDR3 end, the germline J gene is used to fill in that end. Germline CDR1 KGHPV, CDR2 FQNQEV (reference sequence). The CDR3 totals 11 residues. Between the trimmed V and J ends, which lost 6 bases and 1 base, there was a span of 1 base. Full variable domain (outside the CDR3, taken from reference TRBV26 and TRBJ2-1): NSKVIQTPRYLVKGQGQKAKMRCIPEKGHPVVFWYQQNKNNEFKFLINFQNQEVLQQIDMTEKRFSAECPSNSPCSLEIQSSEAGDSALYLCASSNYAEQFFGPGTRLTVL.

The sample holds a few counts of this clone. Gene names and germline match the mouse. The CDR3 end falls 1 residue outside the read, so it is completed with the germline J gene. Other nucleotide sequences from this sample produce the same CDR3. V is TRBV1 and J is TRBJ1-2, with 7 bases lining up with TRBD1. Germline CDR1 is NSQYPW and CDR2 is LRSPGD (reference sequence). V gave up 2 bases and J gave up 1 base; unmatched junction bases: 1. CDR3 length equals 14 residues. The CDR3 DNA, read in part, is TGCACCTGCAGTGCACGGGACAGAAACTCCGACTACACC. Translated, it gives CTCSARDRNSDYT. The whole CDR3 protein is CTCSARDRNSDYTF.

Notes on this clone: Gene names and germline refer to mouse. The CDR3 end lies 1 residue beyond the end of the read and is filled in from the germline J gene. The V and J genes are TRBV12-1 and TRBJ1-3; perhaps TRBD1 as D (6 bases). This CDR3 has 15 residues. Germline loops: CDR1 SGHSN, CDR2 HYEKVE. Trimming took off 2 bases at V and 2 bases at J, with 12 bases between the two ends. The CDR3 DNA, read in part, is TGTGCCAGCTCTCCCGGGGGCGCCCCTGGAAATACGCTCTAT. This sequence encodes CASSPGGAPGNTLY. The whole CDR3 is CASSPGGAPGNTLYF.

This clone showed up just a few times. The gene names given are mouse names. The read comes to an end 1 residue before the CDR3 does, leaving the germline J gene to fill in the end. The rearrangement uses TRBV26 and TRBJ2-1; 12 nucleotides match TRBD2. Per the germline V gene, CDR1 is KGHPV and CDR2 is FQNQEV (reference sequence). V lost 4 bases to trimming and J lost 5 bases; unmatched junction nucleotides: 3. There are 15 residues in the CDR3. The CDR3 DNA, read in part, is TGTGCCAGCAGTCACCGGGACTGGGGGGATGCTGAGCAGTTC. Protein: CASSHRDWGDAEQF. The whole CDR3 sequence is CASSHRDWGDAEQFF.

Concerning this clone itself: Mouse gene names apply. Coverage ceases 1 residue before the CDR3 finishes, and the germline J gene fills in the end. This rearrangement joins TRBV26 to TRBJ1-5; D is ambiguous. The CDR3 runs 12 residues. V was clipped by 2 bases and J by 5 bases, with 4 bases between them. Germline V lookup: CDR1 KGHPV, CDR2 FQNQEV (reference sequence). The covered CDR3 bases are TGTGCCAGCAGTCTGGGGGACCAGGCTCCGCTT. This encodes CASSLGDQAPL. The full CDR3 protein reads CASSLGDQAPLF.

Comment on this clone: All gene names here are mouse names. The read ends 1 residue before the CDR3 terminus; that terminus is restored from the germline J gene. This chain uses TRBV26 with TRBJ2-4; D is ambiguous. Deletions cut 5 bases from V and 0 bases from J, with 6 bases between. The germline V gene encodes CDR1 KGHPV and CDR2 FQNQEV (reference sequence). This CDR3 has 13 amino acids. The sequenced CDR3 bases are TGTGCCAGCAGTGGGGTTAGTCAAAACACCTTGTAC. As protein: CASSGVSQNTLY. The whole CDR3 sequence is CASSGVSQNTLYF.

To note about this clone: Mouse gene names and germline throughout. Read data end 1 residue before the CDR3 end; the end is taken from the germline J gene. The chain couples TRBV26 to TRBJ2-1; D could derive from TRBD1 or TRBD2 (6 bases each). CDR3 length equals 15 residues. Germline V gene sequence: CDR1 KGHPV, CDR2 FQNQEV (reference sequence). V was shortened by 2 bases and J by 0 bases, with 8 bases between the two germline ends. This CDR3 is CASSLRGDNYAEQFF. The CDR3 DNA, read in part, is TGTGCCAGCAGTCTGAGGGGGGATAACTATGCTGAGCAGTTC.

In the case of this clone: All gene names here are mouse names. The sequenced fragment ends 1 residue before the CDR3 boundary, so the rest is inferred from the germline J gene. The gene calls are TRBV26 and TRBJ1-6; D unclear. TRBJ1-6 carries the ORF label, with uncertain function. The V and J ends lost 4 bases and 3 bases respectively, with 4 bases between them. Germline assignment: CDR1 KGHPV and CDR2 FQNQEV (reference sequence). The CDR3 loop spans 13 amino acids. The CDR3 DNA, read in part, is TGTGCCAGCAGTCCCAGCTATAATTCGCCCCTCTAC. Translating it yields CASSPSYNSPLY. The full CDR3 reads CASSPSYNSPLYF.

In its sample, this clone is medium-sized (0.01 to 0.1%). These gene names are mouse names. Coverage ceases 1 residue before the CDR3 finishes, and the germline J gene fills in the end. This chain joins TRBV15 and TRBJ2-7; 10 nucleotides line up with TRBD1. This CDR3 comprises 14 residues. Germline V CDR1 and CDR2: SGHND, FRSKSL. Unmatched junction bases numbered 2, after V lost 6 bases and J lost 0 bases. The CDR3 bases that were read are TGTGCCAGCAGGGACAGGGGGTCCTCCTATGAACAGTAC. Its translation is CASRDRGSSYEQY. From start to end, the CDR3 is CASRDRGSSYEQYF.

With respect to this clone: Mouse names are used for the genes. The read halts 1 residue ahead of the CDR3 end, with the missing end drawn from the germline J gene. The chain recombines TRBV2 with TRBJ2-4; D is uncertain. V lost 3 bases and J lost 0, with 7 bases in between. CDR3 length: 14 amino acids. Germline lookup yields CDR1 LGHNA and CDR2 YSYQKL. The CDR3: CASSQLGSQNTLYF. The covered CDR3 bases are TGTGCCAGCAGCCAGTTGGGTAGTCAAAACACCTTGTAC.

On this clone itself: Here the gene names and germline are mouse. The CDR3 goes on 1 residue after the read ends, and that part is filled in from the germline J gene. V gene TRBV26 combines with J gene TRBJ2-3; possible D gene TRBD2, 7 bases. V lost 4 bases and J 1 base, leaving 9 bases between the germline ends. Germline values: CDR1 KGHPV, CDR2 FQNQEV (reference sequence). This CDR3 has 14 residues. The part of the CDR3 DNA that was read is TGTGCCAGCAGTCGGGGGGCTGGTGCAGAAACGCTGTAT. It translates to CASSRGAGAETLY. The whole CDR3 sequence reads CASSRGAGAETLYF.

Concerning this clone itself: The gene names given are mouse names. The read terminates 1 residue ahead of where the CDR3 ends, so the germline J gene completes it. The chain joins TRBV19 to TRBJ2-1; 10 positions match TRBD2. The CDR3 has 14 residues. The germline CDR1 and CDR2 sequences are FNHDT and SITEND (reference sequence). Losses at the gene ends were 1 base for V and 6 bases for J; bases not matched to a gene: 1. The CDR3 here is CASSILGGLAEQFF. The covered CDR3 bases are TGTGCCAGCAGTATACTGGGGGGGCTTGCTGAGCAGTTC.

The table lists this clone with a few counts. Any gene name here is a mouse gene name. The part of the CDR3 DNA that was read is TGTGCCAGCGGTGAACTGGGGGGCCATGCTGAGCAGTTC. Its protein is CASGELGGHAEQF. The full CDR3 is CASGELGGHAEQFF. This sequence joins TRBV13-2 and TRBJ2-1; the match to TRBD2 covers 9 bases. The CDR3 end lies 1 residue beyond the end of the read and is filled in from the germline J gene. The junction had 2 bases not matched to a gene; V was cut back by 2 bases and J by 5 bases. This CDR3 spans 14 amino acids. Germline values: CDR1 NNHNN, CDR2 SYGAGS (reference sequence).

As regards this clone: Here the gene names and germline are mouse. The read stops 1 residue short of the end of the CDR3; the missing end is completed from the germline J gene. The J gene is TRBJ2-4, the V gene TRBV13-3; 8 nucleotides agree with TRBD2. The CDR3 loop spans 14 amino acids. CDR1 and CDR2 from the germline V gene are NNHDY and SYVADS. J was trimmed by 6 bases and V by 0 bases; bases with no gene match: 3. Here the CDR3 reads CASSDGGGRNTLYF. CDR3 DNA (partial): TGTGCCAGCAGTGATGGGGGGGGGCGGAACACCTTGTAC.

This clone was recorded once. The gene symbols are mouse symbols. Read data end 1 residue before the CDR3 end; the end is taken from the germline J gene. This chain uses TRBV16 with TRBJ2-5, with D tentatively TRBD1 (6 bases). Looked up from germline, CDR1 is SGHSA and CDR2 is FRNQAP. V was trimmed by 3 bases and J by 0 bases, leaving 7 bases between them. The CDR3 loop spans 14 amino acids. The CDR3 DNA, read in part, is TGTGCAAGCAGCTTCACAGGGAACCAAGACACCCAGTAC. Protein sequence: CASSFTGNQDTQY. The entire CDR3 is CASSFTGNQDTQYF.

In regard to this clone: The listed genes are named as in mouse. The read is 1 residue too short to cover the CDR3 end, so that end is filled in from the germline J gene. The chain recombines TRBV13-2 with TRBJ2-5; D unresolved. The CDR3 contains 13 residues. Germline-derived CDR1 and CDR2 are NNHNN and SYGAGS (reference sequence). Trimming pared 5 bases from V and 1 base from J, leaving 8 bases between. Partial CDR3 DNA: TGTGCCAGCGGGAACATCTACCAAGACACCCAGTAC. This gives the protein CASGNIYQDTQY. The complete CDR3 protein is CASGNIYQDTQYF.

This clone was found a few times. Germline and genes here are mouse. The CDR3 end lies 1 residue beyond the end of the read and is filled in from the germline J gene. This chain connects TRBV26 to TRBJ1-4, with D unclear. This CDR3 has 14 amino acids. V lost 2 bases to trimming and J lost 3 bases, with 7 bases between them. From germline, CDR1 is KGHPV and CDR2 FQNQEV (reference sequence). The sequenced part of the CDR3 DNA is TGTGCCAGCAGTCTGGGTTCAGCCAACGAAAGATTATTT. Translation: CASSLGSANERLF. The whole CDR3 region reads CASSLGSANERLFF. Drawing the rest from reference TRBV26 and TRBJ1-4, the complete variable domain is NSKVIQTPRYLVKGQGQKAKMRCIPEKGHPVVFWYQQNKNNEFKFLINFQNQEVLQQIDMTEKRFSAECPSNSPCSLEIQSSEAGDSALYLCASSLGSANERLFFGHGTKLSVL.

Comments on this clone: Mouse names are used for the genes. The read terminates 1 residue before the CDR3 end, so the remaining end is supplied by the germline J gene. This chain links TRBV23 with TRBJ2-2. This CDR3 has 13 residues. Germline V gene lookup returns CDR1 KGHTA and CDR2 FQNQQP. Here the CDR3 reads CSSSQWGPGQLYF. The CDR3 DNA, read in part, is TGCTCCAGCAGTCAATGGGGCCCCGGGCAGCTCTAC.

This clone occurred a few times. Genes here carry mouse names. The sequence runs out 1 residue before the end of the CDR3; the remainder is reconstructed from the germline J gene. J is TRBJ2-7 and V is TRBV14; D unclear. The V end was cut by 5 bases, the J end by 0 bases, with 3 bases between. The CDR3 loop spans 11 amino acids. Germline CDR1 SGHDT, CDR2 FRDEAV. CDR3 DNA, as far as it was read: TGTGCCAGCAGGCTCTCCTATGAACAGTAC. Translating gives CASRLSYEQY. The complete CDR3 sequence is CASRLSYEQYF.

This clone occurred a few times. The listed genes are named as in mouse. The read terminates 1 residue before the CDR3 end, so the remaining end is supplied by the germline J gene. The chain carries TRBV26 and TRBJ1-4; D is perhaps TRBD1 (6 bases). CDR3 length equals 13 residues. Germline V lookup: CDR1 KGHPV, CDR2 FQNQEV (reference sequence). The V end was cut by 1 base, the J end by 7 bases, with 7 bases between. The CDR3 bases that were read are TGTGCCAGCAGTCTGTGGACAGCCGAAAGATTATTT. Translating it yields CASSLWTAERLF. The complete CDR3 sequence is CASSLWTAERLFF.